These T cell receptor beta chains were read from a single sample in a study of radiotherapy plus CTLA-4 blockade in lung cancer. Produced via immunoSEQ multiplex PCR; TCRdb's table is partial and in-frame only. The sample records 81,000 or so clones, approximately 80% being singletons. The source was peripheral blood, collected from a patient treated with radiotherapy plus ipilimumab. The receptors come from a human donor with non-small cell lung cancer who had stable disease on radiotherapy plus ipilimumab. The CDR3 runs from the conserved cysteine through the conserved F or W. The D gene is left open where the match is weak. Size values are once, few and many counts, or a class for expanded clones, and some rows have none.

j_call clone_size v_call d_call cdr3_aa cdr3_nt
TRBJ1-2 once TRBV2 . CASLGYPGYTF TGTGCCAGCCTTGGGTATCCTGGCTACACCTTC
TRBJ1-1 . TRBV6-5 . CASSYRGAKTEAFF TGTGCCAGCAGTTACCGGGGGGCTAAAACTGAAGCTTTCTTT
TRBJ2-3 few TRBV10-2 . CASRTTTDTQYF TGCGCCAGCAGGACTACCACAGATACGCAGTATTTT
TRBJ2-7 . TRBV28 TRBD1 CASSWGQIEQYF TGTGCCAGCAGTTGGGGACAGATAGAGCAGTACTTC
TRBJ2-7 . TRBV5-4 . CASSLLPGSYEQYF TGTGCCAGCAGCTTGCTCCCGGGTTCCTACGAGCAGTACTTC
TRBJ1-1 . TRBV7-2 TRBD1 CASSLTDRGGTEAFF TGTGCCAGCAGCTTAACGGACAGGGGGGGCACTGAAGCTTTCTTT
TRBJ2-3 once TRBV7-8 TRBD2 CASSLRGTLGDTQYF TGTGCCAGCAGCTTGCGGGGGACGCTTGGGGATACGCAGTATTTT
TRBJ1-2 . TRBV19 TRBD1 CASSIANRGEYGYTF TGTGCCAGTAGTATTGCTAACAGGGGAGAGTATGGCTACACCTTC
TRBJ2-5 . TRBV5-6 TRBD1 CATLQRGRMETQYF TGTGCCACCCTTCAGAGGGGGCGTATGGAGACCCAGTACTTC
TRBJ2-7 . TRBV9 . CASSVGDSGSYEQYF TGTGCCAGCAGCGTGGGAGACAGCGGTTCCTACGAGCAGTACTTC
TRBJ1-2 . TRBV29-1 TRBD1 CSVRAPDRNPGYTF TGCAGCGTTCGAGCACCGGACAGGAACCCTGGCTACACCTTC
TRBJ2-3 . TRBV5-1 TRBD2 CASSGGGSDTQYF TGCGCCAGCAGCGGCGGGGGGAGTGATACGCAGTATTTT
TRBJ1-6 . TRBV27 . CASSLYGGRIGRSPLHF TGTGCCAGCAGTTTATACGGGGGACGCATAGGTCGCTCACCCCTCCACTTT
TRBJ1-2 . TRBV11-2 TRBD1 CASSYNRGSNGYTF TGTGCCAGCAGCTACAACAGGGGTTCCAATGGCTACACCTTC
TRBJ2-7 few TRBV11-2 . CASSSRELRTGQYF TGTGCCAGCAGCTCGAGGGAACTTCGCACGGGGCAGTACTTC
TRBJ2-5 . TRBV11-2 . CASSLAPGRETQYF TGTGCCAGCAGCCTGGCACCGGGACGGGAGACCCAGTACTTC
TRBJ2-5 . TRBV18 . CASSPGIQETQYF TGTGCCAGCTCACCAGGGATACAAGAGACCCAGTACTTC
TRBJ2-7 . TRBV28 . CASTRVGGVKGYEQYF TGTGCCAGCACCCGAGTGGGCGGCGTAAAAGGCTACGAGCAGTACTTC
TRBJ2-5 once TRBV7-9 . CASSPWFIQGGVETQYF TGTGCCAGCAGCCCCTGGTTCATCCAGGGCGGGGTCGAGACCCAGTACTTC
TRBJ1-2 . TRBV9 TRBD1 CASKGGDRGDNYGYTF TGTGCCAGCAAAGGCGGGGACAGGGGGGATAACTATGGCTACACCTTC
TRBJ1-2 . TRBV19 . CASGDRGRGTNYGYTF TGTGCCAGTGGGGACCGCGGTCGGGGAACTAACTATGGCTACACCTTC
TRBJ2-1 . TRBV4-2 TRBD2 CASSQDSTSGRALPRGQFF TGTGCCAGCAGCCAAGATAGTACTAGCGGGAGGGCCCTCCCTCGGGGGCAGTTCTTC
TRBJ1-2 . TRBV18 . CASSAQTGQTNYGYTF TGTGCCAGCTCAGCTCAAACAGGGCAGACTAACTATGGCTACACCTTC
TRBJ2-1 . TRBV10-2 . CASRRLDPSEQFF TGCGCCAGCAGACGACTAGATCCCAGTGAGCAGTTCTTC
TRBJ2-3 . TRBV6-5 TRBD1 CASRQGKRADTQYF TGTGCCAGCCGACAGGGGAAGCGGGCAGATACGCAGTATTTT
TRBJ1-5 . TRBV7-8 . CASSQGGGGEQPQHF TGTGCCAGCAGCCAGGGAGGGGGGGGCGAACAGCCCCAGCATTTT
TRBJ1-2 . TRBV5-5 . CASSWDQAHNYGYTF TGTGCCAGCAGCTGGGACCAGGCACATAACTATGGCTACACCTTC
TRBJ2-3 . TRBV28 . CASRWSRSTDTQYF TGTGCCAGCCGCTGGTCGAGGAGCACAGATACGCAGTATTTT
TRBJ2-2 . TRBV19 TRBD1 CASSIRTGGTGELFF TGTGCCAGTAGTATTCGCACAGGGGGCACCGGGGAGCTGTTTTTT
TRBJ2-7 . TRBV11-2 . CASSREADYEQYF TGTGCCAGCAGCAGGGAGGCGGACTACGAGCAGTACTTC
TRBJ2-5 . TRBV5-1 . CASSLQVGETQYF TGCGCCAGCAGCTTGCAGGTCGGAGAGACCCAGTACTTC
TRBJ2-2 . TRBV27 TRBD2 CASSLVGAGVDTGELFF TGTGCCAGCAGTTTAGTAGGGGCGGGGGTGGACACCGGGGAGCTGTTTTTT
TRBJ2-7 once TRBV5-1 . CASSLVGLSYEQYF TGCGCCAGCAGCTTGGTCGGTCTATCCTACGAGCAGTACTTC
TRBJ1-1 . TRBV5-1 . CASSWGTRGATEAFF TGCGCCAGCAGCTGGGGGACCAGAGGTGCCACTGAAGCTTTCTTT
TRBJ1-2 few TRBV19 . CASSLDAAWGGYTF TGTGCCAGTAGTTTGGACGCAGCATGGGGAGGCTACACCTTC
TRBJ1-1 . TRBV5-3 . CARSRDTMNTEAFF TGTGCCAGAAGCCGGGACACCATGAACACTGAAGCTTTCTTT
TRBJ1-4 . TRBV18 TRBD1 CASSRDRGPDNEKLFF TGTGCCAGCTCAAGGGACAGGGGGCCCGATAATGAAAAACTGTTTTTT
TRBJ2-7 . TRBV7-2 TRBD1 CASSHRPGTAYEQYF TGTGCCAGCAGCCACCGGCCCGGGACAGCCTACGAGCAGTACTTC
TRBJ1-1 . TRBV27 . CASSYLGVGRTEAFF TGTGCCAGCAGCTACCTCGGGGTGGGGCGTACTGAAGCTTTCTTT
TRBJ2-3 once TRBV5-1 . CASSLAGGLGDTQYF TGCGCCAGCAGCTTGGCGGGGGGCCTTGGAGATACGCAGTATTTT
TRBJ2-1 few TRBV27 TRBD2 CASSPSGLARRSYNEQFF TGTGCCAGCAGTCCGTCGGGACTAGCGAGACGCTCCTACAATGAGCAGTTCTTC
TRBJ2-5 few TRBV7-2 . CASTRWRGRAETQYF TGTGCCAGCACCCGATGGAGGGGAAGGGCAGAGACCCAGTACTTC
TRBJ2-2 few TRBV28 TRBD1 CASSSRGRTGELFF TGTGCCAGCAGTTCGAGGGGGCGGACCGGGGAGCTGTTTTTT
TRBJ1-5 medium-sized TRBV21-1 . CASSTPFGAQPQHF TGTGCCAGCAGCACCCCCTTTGGGGCTCAGCCCCAGCATTTT
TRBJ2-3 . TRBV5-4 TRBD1 CASSGPGQGADTQYF TGTGCCAGCAGCGGGCCGGGACAGGGGGCGGATACGCAGTATTTT